Listed below are T cell receptor beta chains from one sample, sequenced in a study of T cells in Graves' hyperthyroidism and ophthalmopathy. TCRdb re-called the multiplex PCR reads through MiXCR, storing one row per CDR3 protein. This sample has roughly 380,000 distinct CDR3 sequences, with approximately 19% found just once. Material for sequencing was blood. All receptors derive from a woman between 18 and 30 years old with Graves' hyperthyroidism. CDR3s include the opening cysteine and the closing phenylalanine or tryptophan. A D gene is named only where the DNA matches it firmly. Clone size is not always given. Where it is, it says once, few, many or a class for expanded clones.

clone size | J gene | D gene | V gene | CDR3 DNA | CDR3 protein
many | TRBJ1-1 | TRBD1 | TRBV5-1 | TGCGCCAGCAGCTTGGGCCCGACAGGGGACACTGAAGCTTTCTTT | CASSLGPTGDTEAFF
NA | TRBJ1-5 | TRBD1 | TRBV6-5 | TGTGCCAGCAGTTACACGACAGGGGGGTATCAGCCCCAGCATTTT | CASSYTTGGYQPQHF
many | TRBJ1-3 | NA | TRBV9 | TGTGCCAGCAGCGTAGCAACTCATGGAAACACCATATATTTT | CASSVATHGNTIYF
many | TRBJ1-5 | NA | TRBV6-5 | TGTGCCAGCAGACCCCAAGACAGTCTAAATCAGCCCCAGCATTTT | CASRPQDSLNQPQHF
many | TRBJ2-2 | TRBD2 | TRBV7-2 | TGTGCCAGCAGCTCCTTTGCCCCCGGGCTAGCGGGGGGGACCGGGGAGCTGTTTTTT | CASSSFAPGLAGGTGELFF
many | TRBJ2-4 | NA | TRBV6-1 | TGTGCCAGCTCATCGGAGGGGGCCAAAAACATTCAGTACTTC | CASSSEGAKNIQYF
many | TRBJ2-7 | NA | TRBV6-1 | TGTGCCAGCAGGAGGGATCGTGGCGAGCAGTACTTC | CASRRDRGEQYF
NA | TRBJ2-7 | NA | TRBV5-1 | TGCGCCAGCAGCTTGGATCCGGGGGCCTTCTACGAGCAGTACTTC | CASSLDPGAFYEQYF
many | TRBJ2-7 | NA | TRBV28 | TGTGCCAGCTCCTGGGGGGGCAGGGGAAGGGAGCAGTACTTC | CASSWGGRGREQYF
many | TRBJ1-1 | NA | TRBV6-5 | TGTGCCAGCAGCCCCAGAGAGACGAACACTGAAGCTTTCTTT | CASSPRETNTEAFF
many | TRBJ1-6 | NA | TRBV20-1 | TGCAGTGCTAGGGCTACTAATTCACCCCTCCACTTT | CSARATNSPLHF
NA | TRBJ2-5 | TRBD2 | TRBV12-3/TRBV12-4 | TGTGCCAGCAGTTATCCGGGAGGGGAGACCCAGTACTTC | CASSYPGGETQYF
few | TRBJ1-6 | NA | TRBV20-1 | TGCAGTGCCGAGACGAGCTCCTATAATTCACCCCTCCACTTT | CSAETSSYNSPLHF
many | TRBJ1-3 | NA | TRBV6-1 | TGTGCCGCGGTGGGCTCTGGAAACACCATATATTTT | CAAVGSGNTIYF
NA | TRBJ1-1 | TRBD1 | TRBV19 | TGTGCCAGTAGTACTAACCCCAACAGGGGGCGCCGTGAATGGGGGACTGAAGCTTTCTTT | CASSTNPNRGRREWGTEAFF
many | TRBJ1-5 | NA | TRBV2 | TGTGCCAGCGGGATACTGGATCAGCCCCAGCATTTT | CASGILDQPQHF
many | TRBJ1-2 | NA | TRBV24-1 | TGTGCCACCAGTGCCCGCGGGGCTGGCTACACCTTC | CATSARGAGYTF
many | TRBJ2-7 | TRBD1 | TRBV6-5 | TGTGCCAGCAGTTATATACGGACAGGCCCCTACGAGCAGTACTTC | CASSYIRTGPYEQYF
NA | TRBJ2-2 | NA | TRBV4-1 | TGCGCCAGTAAACTTACGCCAGGGGACCCCGGGGAGCTGTTTTTT | CASKLTPGDPGELFF
many | TRBJ1-5 | TRBD1 | TRBV2 | TGTGCCAGCAACGGACAGGGTGGGGATCAGCCCCAGCATTTT | CASNGQGGDQPQHF
many | TRBJ1-3 | NA | TRBV2 | TGTGCCAGCCAAGACACTGGAAACACCATATATTTT | CASQDTGNTIYF
NA | TRBJ1-2 | NA | TRBV9 | TGTGCCAGCAGCGTGGGGAATGGCTACACCTTC | CASSVGNGYTF
few | TRBJ2-7 | NA | TRBV14 | TGTGCCAGCAGCCAAGATACAGGGTCCCCTCTCGAGCAGTACTTC | CASSQDTGSPLEQYF
many | TRBJ1-1 | TRBD1 | TRBV7-8 | TGTGCCAGCCTAGGGGGCCTTACACGGACGGAAGCTTTCTTT | CASLGGLTRTEAFF
NA | TRBJ2-7 | TRBD2 | TRBV6-1 | TGTGCCAGCAGGGACACTAGCGGCTACGAGCAGTACTTC | CASRDTSGYEQYF
few | TRBJ2-7 | NA | TRBV2 | TGTGCCAGCAGATGGGACTTTTCCTACGAGCAGTACTTC | CASRWDFSYEQYF
many | TRBJ2-2 | NA | TRBV20-1 | TGCAGTGCTAGAGAGCGCCCTGGGCGCGACACCGGGGAGCTGTTTTTT | CSARERPGRDTGELFF
many | TRBJ1-1 | NA | TRBV10-1 | TGCGCCAGCAGTGAGACCAGGAAAGGGACTGAAGCTTTCTTT | CASSETRKGTEAFF
NA | TRBJ2-2 | TRBD2 | TRBV7-8 | TGTGCCACCAGCGGGGTCAGTCGAGCCGGGGAGCTGTTTTTT | CATSGVSRAGELFF
many | TRBJ2-5 | NA | TRBV20-1 | TGCAGCGTCGACCTATCCACCGTAGAGACCCAGTACTTC | CSVDLSTVETQYF
many | TRBJ1-2 | NA | TRBV12-3/TRBV12-4 | TGTGCCAGCAGTCTCAGGACGGAGTATGGCTACACCTTC | CASSLRTEYGYTF
many | TRBJ1-1 | TRBD1 | TRBV6-5 | TGTGCCAGCAGTTACTCAGGACAGGGAGACACTGAAGCTTTCTTT | CASSYSGQGDTEAFF
many | TRBJ2-7 | NA | TRBV2 | TGTGCCAGCAGTGAATACCGGGGTAGCTCCTACGAGCAGTACTTC | CASSEYRGSSYEQYF
few | TRBJ2-3 | NA | TRBV24-1 | TGTGCCACCAGTGACTCGGACGGCACAGATACGCAGTATTTT | CATSDSDGTDTQYF
many | TRBJ1-1 | TRBD1 | TRBV5-6 | TGTGCCAGCAGCAGAGGGACAGGGGGCTGGGGCGCTGAAGCTTTCTTT | CASSRGTGGWGAEAFF
many | TRBJ1-1 | NA | TRBV20-1 | TGCAGTGCTAGAGATCGGGGGTTAACTGAAGCTTTCTTT | CSARDRGLTEAFF
many | TRBJ2-7 | TRBD2 | TRBV7-9 | TGTGCCAGCAGCTCCATATTGACTAGCGGTTCCTACGAGCAGTACTTC | CASSSILTSGSYEQYF
many | TRBJ2-5 | TRBD2 | TRBV28 | TGTGCCAGCAGTTTATGGACTAGCGGGGGGTCCGAGACCCAGTACTTC | CASSLWTSGGSETQYF
few | TRBJ1-1 | TRBD1 | TRBV5-1 | TGCGCCAGCAGCTTGGCCAACAGGGGGCGGACTGAAGCTTTCTTT | CASSLANRGRTEAFF
NA | TRBJ2-5 | TRBD2 | TRBV7-2 | TGTGCCAGCAGCCCAGGCTTTCGGGGGGGCCAGTACTTC | CASSPGFRGGQYF